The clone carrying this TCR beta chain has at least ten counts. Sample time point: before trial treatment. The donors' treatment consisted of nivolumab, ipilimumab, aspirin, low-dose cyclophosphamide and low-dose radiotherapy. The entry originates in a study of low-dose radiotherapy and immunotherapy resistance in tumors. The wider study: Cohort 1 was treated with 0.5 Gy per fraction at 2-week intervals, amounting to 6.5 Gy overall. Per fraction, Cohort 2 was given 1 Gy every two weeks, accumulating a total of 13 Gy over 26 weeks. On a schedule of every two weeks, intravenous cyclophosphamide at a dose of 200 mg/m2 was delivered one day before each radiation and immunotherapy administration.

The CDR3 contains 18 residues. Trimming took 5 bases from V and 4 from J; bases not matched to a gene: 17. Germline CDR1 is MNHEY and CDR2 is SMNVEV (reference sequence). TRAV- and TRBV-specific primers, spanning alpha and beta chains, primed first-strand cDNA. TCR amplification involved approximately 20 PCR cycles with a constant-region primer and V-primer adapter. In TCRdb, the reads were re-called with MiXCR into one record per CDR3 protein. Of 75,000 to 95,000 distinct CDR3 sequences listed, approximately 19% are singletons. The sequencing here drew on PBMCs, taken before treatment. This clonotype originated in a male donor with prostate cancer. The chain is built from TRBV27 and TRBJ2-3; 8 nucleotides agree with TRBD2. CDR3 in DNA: TGTGCCAGCAGTCTAACCCGGGTCGCGGGAGGATCAGCAGATACGCAGTATTTT. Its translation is CASSLTRVAGGSADTQYF.